This T cell receptor beta chain is drawn from a study of CD8 T cells in ankylosing spondylitis. Study-wide points: Researchers reportedly found disease-linked clones significantly enriched in matched ankylosing spondylitis synovial fluid.

This clonotype came up many times. Antigen unknown. Trimming stripped 0 bases from V and 3 bases from J, with 18 bases between. Germline V gives CDR1 DFQATT, CDR2 SNEGSKA (reference sequence). The CDR3 is made up of 17 amino acids. One entry per CDR3 protein, called by TCRdb with MiXCR from the 5' RACE reads. The table has a few hundred thousand distinct CDR3 sequences, 20% seen once. Source material: blood, either unsorted or a sorted T cell fraction (not recorded which). This chain links TRBV20-1 with TRBJ2-1, with unresolved D. This TCR was recovered from a female donor with ankylosing spondylitis or in good health (not recorded which). CDR3 amino acids: CSARDILAGLGYNEQFF. For the CDR3, the DNA is TGCAGTGCTAGAGATATTCTGGCCGGGCTGGGCTACAATGAGCAGTTCTTC.